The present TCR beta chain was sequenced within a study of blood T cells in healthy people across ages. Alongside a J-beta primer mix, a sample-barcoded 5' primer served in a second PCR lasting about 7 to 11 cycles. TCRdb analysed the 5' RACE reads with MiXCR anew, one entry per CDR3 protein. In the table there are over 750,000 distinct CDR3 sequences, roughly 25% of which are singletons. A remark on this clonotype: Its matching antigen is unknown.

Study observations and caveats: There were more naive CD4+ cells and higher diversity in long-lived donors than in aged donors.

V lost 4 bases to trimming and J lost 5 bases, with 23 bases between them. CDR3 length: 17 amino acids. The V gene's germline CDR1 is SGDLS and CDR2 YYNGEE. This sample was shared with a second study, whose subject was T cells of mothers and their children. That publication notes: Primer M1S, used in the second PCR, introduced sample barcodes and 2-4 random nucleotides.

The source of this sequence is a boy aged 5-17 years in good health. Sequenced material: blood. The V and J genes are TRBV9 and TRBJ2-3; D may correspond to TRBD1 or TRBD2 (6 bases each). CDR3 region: CASSPHVWEEGGDTQYF. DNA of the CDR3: TGTGCCAGCAGCCCACACGTGTGGGAGGAGGGGGGAGATACGCAGTATTTT. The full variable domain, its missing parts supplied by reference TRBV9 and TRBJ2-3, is DSGVTQTPKHLITATGQRVTLRCSPRSGDLSVYWYQQSLDQGLQFLIQYYNGEERAKGNILERFSAQQFPDLHSELNLSSLELGDSALYFCASSPHVWEEGGDTQYFGPGTRLTVL.